These T cell receptor beta chains were read from a single sample in a study of T cells after yellow fever vaccination. TCRdb fed the 5' RACE reads into MiXCR, producing one record per CDR3 protein. Found here are some 290,000 distinct CDR3 sequences, roughly a tenth of them singletons; the top ten hold 3% to 3.5%. The sample in question was CD4+ T cells sorted from PBMCs, obtained 45 days after the yellow fever booster vaccination. Every receptor here comes from a man in his late teens or twenties who received the YFV17D yellow fever vaccine. CDR3s include the opening cysteine and the closing phenylalanine or tryptophan. Each record gives: CDR3 DNA, CDR3 protein, clone size, V gene, D gene, J gene. A D gene is named only where the DNA matches it firmly. Clone size is not always given. Where it is, it says once, few, many or a class for expanded clones.

CDR3nt: TGCGCCAGCAGCTTTACCGCGGGGGGATACAATGAGCAGTTCTTC; CDR3aa: CASSFTAGGYNEQFF; abundance: NA; v_gene: TRBV5-1; d_gene: TRBD2; j_gene: TRBJ2-1
CDR3nt: TGTGCCAGCAGTTTTACCCGGGGAGGGGGCACTGAAGCTTTCTTT; CDR3aa: CASSFTRGGGTEAFF; abundance: few; v_gene: TRBV28; d_gene: NA; j_gene: TRBJ1-1
CDR3nt: TGCGCCAGCAGCCACCCGGGGCCTGGGGCCAACGTCCTGACTTTC; CDR3aa: CASSHPGPGANVLTF; abundance: NA; v_gene: TRBV4-3; d_gene: NA; j_gene: TRBJ2-6
CDR3nt: TGCGCCAGCAGATTGAACCCAGGACTAGCGGGGACTAGCACAGATACGCAGTATTTT; CDR3aa: CASRLNPGLAGTSTDTQYF; abundance: few; v_gene: TRBV10-2; d_gene: TRBD2; j_gene: TRBJ2-3
CDR3nt: TGTGCCAGCAGCTTAGCAGTGACAGGGGTTGGCTACACCTTC; CDR3aa: CASSLAVTGVGYTF; abundance: NA; v_gene: TRBV7-9; d_gene: TRBD1; j_gene: TRBJ1-2
CDR3nt: TGTGCCAGCATCGATGGGGGGCCTGGAAACACCATATATTTT; CDR3aa: CASIDGGPGNTIYF; abundance: NA; v_gene: TRBV6-4; d_gene: NA; j_gene: TRBJ1-3
CDR3nt: TGTGCCAGCAGCTCTCGGGACAGGTTTTACACCGGGGAGCTGTTTTTT; CDR3aa: CASSSRDRFYTGELFF; abundance: NA; v_gene: TRBV9; d_gene: TRBD1; j_gene: TRBJ2-2
CDR3nt: TGTGCCAGCAAGACGATGGGGGCTGAGAACACTGAAGCTTTCTTT; CDR3aa: CASKTMGAENTEAFF; abundance: NA; v_gene: TRBV12-3/TRBV12-4; d_gene: NA; j_gene: TRBJ1-1
CDR3nt: TGTGCCAGCAGCTGGGACAGACTTAAAAACATTCAGTACTTC; CDR3aa: CASSWDRLKNIQYF; abundance: NA; v_gene: TRBV6-5; d_gene: TRBD1; j_gene: TRBJ2-4
CDR3nt: TGTGCCAGTAGTCGGACAGGGGGAGGCAATCAGCCCCAGCATTTT; CDR3aa: CASSRTGGGNQPQHF; abundance: many; v_gene: TRBV19; d_gene: TRBD1; j_gene: TRBJ1-5
CDR3nt: TGTGCCACCAGCGGAACTCCTACCTACGAGCAGTACTTC; CDR3aa: CATSGTPTYEQYF; abundance: NA; v_gene: TRBV15; d_gene: NA; j_gene: TRBJ2-7
CDR3nt: TGTGCCAGTAGTACAGGATCCTACGAGCAGTACTTC; CDR3aa: CASSTGSYEQYF; abundance: many; v_gene: TRBV19; d_gene: NA; j_gene: TRBJ2-7
CDR3nt: TGCAGTGTCCCGGTCGGGACGGTGAACTATGGCTACACCTTC; CDR3aa: CSVPVGTVNYGYTF; abundance: NA; v_gene: TRBV20-1; d_gene: NA; j_gene: TRBJ1-2
CDR3nt: TGTGCCAGCAGTTACTCGAGTACAAGTCAGCCCCAGCATTTT; CDR3aa: CASSYSSTSQPQHF; abundance: few; v_gene: TRBV6-5; d_gene: NA; j_gene: TRBJ1-5
CDR3nt: TGTGCCAGCAGTTACGGAGGCAGGGAGGTTACCTACGAGCAGTACTTC; CDR3aa: CASSYGGREVTYEQYF; abundance: few; v_gene: TRBV6-2/TRBV6-3; d_gene: NA; j_gene: TRBJ2-7
CDR3nt: TGCAGTGCTCTACAGGGTAGCAATCAGCCCCAGCATTTT; CDR3aa: CSALQGSNQPQHF; abundance: few; v_gene: TRBV20-1; d_gene: NA; j_gene: TRBJ1-5
CDR3nt: TGCAGTGCTAGAGCCTCCGGGCCCCTTGATGAAAAACTGTTTTTT; CDR3aa: CSARASGPLDEKLFF; abundance: many; v_gene: TRBV20-1; d_gene: NA; j_gene: TRBJ1-4
CDR3nt: TGTGCCAGCAGAAACAGGGGGCGAAATTCACCCCTCCACTTT; CDR3aa: CASRNRGRNSPLHF; abundance: NA; v_gene: TRBV6-5; d_gene: TRBD1; j_gene: TRBJ1-6
CDR3nt: TGTGCCAGCAGCCTCCAGGGGCAGGGAAGGACTGAAGCTTTCTTT; CDR3aa: CASSLQGQGRTEAFF; abundance: many; v_gene: TRBV11-2; d_gene: NA; j_gene: TRBJ1-1
CDR3nt: TGCGCCAGCAGCCGGACAGAGGATAATTCACCCCTCCACTTT; CDR3aa: CASSRTEDNSPLHF; abundance: few; v_gene: TRBV4-1; d_gene: NA; j_gene: TRBJ1-6
CDR3nt: TGCGCCAGCAGCCAGGCAACAGGGCCCACTGAAGCTTTCTTT; CDR3aa: CASSQATGPTEAFF; abundance: NA; v_gene: TRBV4-3; d_gene: NA; j_gene: TRBJ1-1
CDR3nt: TGTGCCAGCAGCTTAGAGCGAGGGGCATCGAACACCGGGGAGCTGTTTTTT; CDR3aa: CASSLERGASNTGELFF; abundance: few; v_gene: TRBV11-1; d_gene: NA; j_gene: TRBJ2-2
CDR3nt: TGTGCCAGCAGTGAGAGGAGGGGCGGAGGCTACACCTTC; CDR3aa: CASSERRGGGYTF; abundance: NA; v_gene: TRBV6-4; d_gene: NA; j_gene: TRBJ1-2
CDR3nt: TGTGCCAGCAGCTTTGGGGCCAGCTCCTACGAGCAGTACTTC; CDR3aa: CASSFGASSYEQYF; abundance: NA; v_gene: TRBV7-6; d_gene: NA; j_gene: TRBJ2-7
CDR3nt: TGCAGTGCTAGAGACCCCGGGGAGGGCTCCACTGAAGCTTTCTTT; CDR3aa: CSARDPGEGSTEAFF; abundance: NA; v_gene: TRBV20-1; d_gene: NA; j_gene: TRBJ1-1
CDR3nt: TGCAGCGTAGAGGCAGGGACTAGCGGAGCGGGCACAGATACGCAGTATTTT; CDR3aa: CSVEAGTSGAGTDTQYF; abundance: NA; v_gene: TRBV29-1; d_gene: TRBD2; j_gene: TRBJ2-3
CDR3nt: TGTGCCAGCAGTAGACAGAATTCACCCCTCCACTTT; CDR3aa: CASSRQNSPLHF; abundance: NA; v_gene: TRBV27; d_gene: NA; j_gene: TRBJ1-6
CDR3nt: TGTGCCAGCATGAGATATGTGGGAGGTGGTGAGCAGTTCTTC; CDR3aa: CASMRYVGGGEQFF; abundance: NA; v_gene: TRBV6-1; d_gene: NA; j_gene: TRBJ2-1
CDR3nt: TGCGCCAGCAGCCTCCGGGACGCAGATAACTATGGCTACACCTTC; CDR3aa: CASSLRDADNYGYTF; abundance: NA; v_gene: TRBV5-1; d_gene: NA; j_gene: TRBJ1-2
CDR3nt: TGTGCCAGCAACCTACAGGGGGCCACCTACGAGCAGTACTTC; CDR3aa: CASNLQGATYEQYF; abundance: few; v_gene: TRBV6-2/TRBV6-3; d_gene: TRBD1; j_gene: TRBJ2-7
CDR3nt: TGTGCCAGCAGCCTAGCGGGGGGCGGAGATACGCAGTATTTT; CDR3aa: CASSLAGGGDTQYF; abundance: many; v_gene: TRBV3-1; d_gene: TRBD2; j_gene: TRBJ2-3
CDR3nt: TGTGCCAGCAGCTCCATTAGGGCTAGCGGTCTCTACGAGCAGTACTTC; CDR3aa: CASSSIRASGLYEQYF; abundance: few; v_gene: TRBV7-2; d_gene: TRBD2; j_gene: TRBJ2-7
CDR3nt: TGTGCCAGCAGCTTGGCCAGGGGCGGTGAAGCTTTCTTT; CDR3aa: CASSLARGGEAFF; abundance: many; v_gene: TRBV5-5; d_gene: NA; j_gene: TRBJ1-1
CDR3nt: TGCAGTGCCAGGGACGCGGCGGGGGCAGACAATTCACCCCTCCACTTT; CDR3aa: CSARDAAGADNSPLHF; abundance: NA; v_gene: TRBV20-1; d_gene: NA; j_gene: TRBJ1-6
CDR3nt: TGTGCCAGCAGTGAGCTACCTAGTCTGGGGCGTTATGGCTACACCTTC; CDR3aa: CASSELPSLGRYGYTF; abundance: NA; v_gene: TRBV6-1; d_gene: NA; j_gene: TRBJ1-2
CDR3nt: TGCGCCAGCAGCCCGTACTTCGGGGGCGCGAACACTGAAGCTTTCTTT; CDR3aa: CASSPYFGGANTEAFF; abundance: NA; v_gene: TRBV5-1; d_gene: NA; j_gene: TRBJ1-1
CDR3nt: TGTGCCAGCAGCTTGACAGGGTACTACGAGCAGTACTTC; CDR3aa: CASSLTGYYEQYF; abundance: many; v_gene: TRBV5-5; d_gene: NA; j_gene: TRBJ2-7
CDR3nt: TGTGCCAGCAGTCGACAGGGGGTGAGTTCACCCCTCCACTTT; CDR3aa: CASSRQGVSSPLHF; abundance: NA; v_gene: TRBV6-5; d_gene: TRBD1; j_gene: TRBJ1-6
CDR3nt: TGTGCCAGAGCCGCCGGGACAGGGGTTTCCGGGGCCAACGTCCTGACTTTC; CDR3aa: CARAAGTGVSGANVLTF; abundance: NA; v_gene: TRBV19; d_gene: TRBD1; j_gene: TRBJ2-6
CDR3nt: TGTGCCAGTAGTATCCGGGACACACGCAATCAGCCCCAGCATTTT; CDR3aa: CASSIRDTRNQPQHF; abundance: few; v_gene: TRBV19; d_gene: NA; j_gene: TRBJ1-5
CDR3nt: TGTGCCAGCAGTTACTCGAGAGGGGTGAGGGAAAAACTGTTTTTT; CDR3aa: CASSYSRGVREKLFF; abundance: NA; v_gene: TRBV6-5; d_gene: NA; j_gene: TRBJ1-4
CDR3nt: TGTGCCAGCTCACCATCGACAGGGCTCAATCAGCCCCAGCATTTT; CDR3aa: CASSPSTGLNQPQHF; abundance: NA; v_gene: TRBV18; d_gene: TRBD1; j_gene: TRBJ1-5
CDR3nt: TGCAGTGTTATGGCGGACGTCCCCCAGACCCAGTACTTC; CDR3aa: CSVMADVPQTQYF; abundance: many; v_gene: TRBV20-1; d_gene: NA; j_gene: TRBJ2-5
CDR3nt: TGTGCCAGCAGCTTAGCCGTAGGCAATCAGCCCCAGCATTTT; CDR3aa: CASSLAVGNQPQHF; abundance: NA; v_gene: TRBV7-2; d_gene: NA; j_gene: TRBJ1-5
CDR3nt: TGTGCCAGCAGCCCCGGGAGGGGGATTAACACTGAAGCTTTCTTT; CDR3aa: CASSPGRGINTEAFF; abundance: NA; v_gene: TRBV6-2/TRBV6-3; d_gene: NA; j_gene: TRBJ1-1
CDR3nt: TGCAGTGCTCAGACGGGGGGGGCGACCGGGGAGCTGTTTTTT; CDR3aa: CSAQTGGATGELFF; abundance: NA; v_gene: TRBV20-1; d_gene: TRBD2; j_gene: TRBJ2-2
CDR3nt: TGCAGTGGCGCGGGGCGCGAGAGTGAGCAGTTCTTC; CDR3aa: CSGAGRESEQFF; abundance: NA; v_gene: TRBV20-1; d_gene: NA; j_gene: TRBJ2-1
CDR3nt: TGTGCCAGCAGCTTAATAGGGGGGTACAATCAGCCCCAGCATTTT; CDR3aa: CASSLIGGYNQPQHF; abundance: NA; v_gene: TRBV7-2; d_gene: NA; j_gene: TRBJ1-5
CDR3nt: TGCGCCAGCAGACCGGACGCATTCGCAGATACGCAGTATTTT; CDR3aa: CASRPDAFADTQYF; abundance: many; v_gene: TRBV5-1; d_gene: NA; j_gene: TRBJ2-3
CDR3nt: TGTGCCAGCAGCCCCGGACTAGCGGCCGACCTGGGAGATACGCAGTATTTT; CDR3aa: CASSPGLAADLGDTQYF; abundance: NA; v_gene: TRBV9; d_gene: TRBD2; j_gene: TRBJ2-3
CDR3nt: TGTGCCAGCAGCTTAGCCGCAGGGGGCTCTGGAAACACCATATATTTT; CDR3aa: CASSLAAGGSGNTIYF; abundance: NA; v_gene: TRBV7-2; d_gene: TRBD1; j_gene: TRBJ1-3
CDR3nt: TGCGCCAGCAGTGTGGACAGGGGGCCACAGGGAACGCAGTATTTT; CDR3aa: CASSVDRGPQGTQYF; abundance: few; v_gene: TRBV5-1; d_gene: TRBD1; j_gene: TRBJ2-3
CDR3nt: TGTGCCAGCAGCCGGACAGGGACTTGGGAGCAGTTCTTC; CDR3aa: CASSRTGTWEQFF; abundance: NA; v_gene: TRBV7-3; d_gene: TRBD1; j_gene: TRBJ2-1
CDR3nt: TGTGCCGCCAGGGTTTCGGGCACAGATACGCAGTATTTT; CDR3aa: CAARVSGTDTQYF; abundance: NA; v_gene: TRBV12-3/TRBV12-4; d_gene: NA; j_gene: TRBJ2-3
CDR3nt: TGTGCCAGCAGCTTATGGCTGGGGAGCACAGATACGCAGTATTTT; CDR3aa: CASSLWLGSTDTQYF; abundance: few; v_gene: TRBV7-2; d_gene: NA; j_gene: TRBJ2-3
CDR3nt: TGTGCCAGCAGCGCCGTGAGGGGACACCAAGAGACCCAGTACTTC; CDR3aa: CASSAVRGHQETQYF; abundance: many; v_gene: TRBV7-6; d_gene: NA; j_gene: TRBJ2-5